These 25 T cell receptor beta chains were sequenced from one sample in a study of T cells in women clearing cervical HPV infection. TCRdb keeps only in-frame clones here, not all; method: immunoSEQ multiplex PCR. Across around 16,000 clones, the top ten clones capture about 10% of the sample. The sample comprised blood buffy coat. These receptors all come from a woman aged 18 to 75 with a cervical HPV16 infection that either progressed to CIN3+ or cleared (not recorded which).

About this clone: The read finishes 3 residues shy of the CDR3 end, and the germline J gene is used to complete it. The V gene is TRBV11-3, the J gene TRBJ2-4, with D uncertain. V shed 1 base and J shed 9 bases, with 7 bases lying between them. Looked up from germline, CDR1 is SGHNT and CDR2 is YENEEA. The CDR3 is made up of 12 amino acids. The CDR3 DNA, read in part, is TGTGCCAGCAGCTTAGCATCCGGCATT. This translates into CASSLASGI. The CDR3 reads in full as CASSLASGIQYF.

The CDR3 bases that were read are TGTGCCAGCAGCTTAGTAGGAACGACAGGGCTTGATGGC. Translated, it gives CASSLVGTTGLDG. The CDR3 in its entirety is CASSLVGTTGLDGYTF. The gene calls are TRBV7-6 and TRBJ1-2, with 7 bases lining up with TRBD1. The DNA ends 3 residues before the CDR3 does, and the rest of the CDR3 is filled in from the germline J gene. The V gene's germline CDR1 is SGHVS and CDR2 FNYEAQ. V shed 1 base, J shed 6 bases, and the junction held 11 bases outside the gene matches. The CDR3 is made up of 16 amino acids.

Worth noting for this clone: The junction departs from the called germline gene at one end, perhaps through a read error. The read terminates 3 residues before the CDR3 end, so the remaining end is supplied by the germline J gene. The chain uses TRBV4-2 and TRBJ2-2; TRBD2 matches 14 bases. Germline loops: CDR1 LGHNA, CDR2 YNFKEQ. The CDR3 is 18 amino acids. The CDR3 loop reads CASSHPTSGGANTGELFF. The covered CDR3 bases are TGCGCCAGCAGCCATCCGACTAGCGGGGGGGCGAATACCGGGGAG.

Notes on this clone: The read ends 3 residues early relative to the CDR3; the germline J gene fills the gap. The rearrangement joins TRBV18 to TRBJ2-6; the D is unclear. This CDR3 has 16 residues. The V and J ends lost 3 bases and 0 bases respectively, with 9 bases between them. Germline V gene data show CDR1 as KGHSH and CDR2 as LQKENI. CDR3 sequence reads: CASSPLDSSGANVLTF. CDR3 bases read: TGTGCCAGCTCACCGCTAGATAGCTCTGGGGCCAACGTC.

Concerning this clone: The CDR3 end is not reached by the read, which stops 3 residues before it; the germline J gene fills it in. V is TRBV18 and J is TRBJ2-3; perhaps TRBD1 as D (6 bases). CDR1 is KGHSH and CDR2 is LQKENI in the germline V gene. There are 17 residues in the CDR3. Trimming left V 1 base short and J 6 bases short, with 20 bases between. CDR3: CASSPQLEQGWPDTQYF. CDR3 DNA (partial): TGTGCCAGCTCACCACAGTTGGAGCAGGGGTGGCCGGATACG.

A remark on this clone: The read falls 3 residues short of the CDR3 end, and the missing part is taken from the germline J gene. J is TRBJ2-2 and V is TRBV5-1; D gene unclear. The CDR3 sequence is 14 residues long. Looked up from germline, CDR1 is SGHRS and CDR2 is YFSETQ. The sequenced CDR3 bases are TGCGCCAGCAGCTTTCAAGGGCCTAATGAAAAG. It translates to CASSFQGPNEK. The CDR3 as a whole reads CASSFQGPNEKLFF.

About this clone itself: The read ends 3 residues before the CDR3 terminus; that terminus is restored from the germline J gene. V and J are TRBV2 and TRBJ2-4; D is unresolved. Germline V lookup: CDR1 SNHLY, CDR2 FYNNEI. This CDR3 contains 12 residues. The CDR3: CASTPLGYGQYF. The CDR3 DNA, read in part, is TGTGCCAGCACCCCCCTGGGCTATGGT.

For this clone: The CDR3 goes on 3 residues after the read ends, and that part is filled in from the germline J gene. V gene TRBV20-1 combines with J gene TRBJ2-1, with D perhaps matching TRBD2 (5 bases). The CDR3 sequence is 11 residues long. Deletions cut 5 bases from V and 5 bases from J, with 7 bases between. Germline V gene lookup returns CDR1 DFQATT and CDR2 SNEGSKA (reference sequence). CDR3 DNA, as far as it was read: TGCAGTGCTCACGGGGACAATGAG. Translating gives CSAHGDNE. The full CDR3 reads CSAHGDNEQFF.

Note on this clone: The DNA ends 3 residues before the CDR3 does, and the rest of the CDR3 is filled in from the germline J gene. The identical CDR3 is also encoded by other nucleotide sequences in the sample. The chain links TRBV11-2 to TRBJ2-5; a weak D match, TRBD2 (6 bases). The CDR3 has 13 residues. V was trimmed by 5 bases and J by 5 bases, leaving 12 bases between them. CDR1 SGHAT and CDR2 FQNNGV come from the germline V gene. The CDR3 protein is CASSPLSGETQYF. The CDR3 bases that were read are TGTGCCAGCAGCCCACTTAGCGGTGAGACC. Full variable domain (rest looked up from reference TRBV11-2 and TRBJ2-5): EAGVAQSPRYKIIEKRQSVAFWCNPISGHATLYWYQQILGQGPKLLIQFQNNGVVDDSQLPKDRFSAERLKGVDSTLKIQPAKLEDSAVYLCASSPLSGETQYFGPGTRLLVL.

Comments on this clone: One end of the junction is discordant with germline, which a read error may explain. The read ends 3 residues before the CDR3 terminus; that terminus is restored from the germline J gene. The chain links TRBV5-1 to TRBJ2-7, with D unresolved. This CDR3 contains 11 residues. Germline V CDR1 and CDR2: SGHRS, YFSETQ. CDR3 region: CTSSSAYEQYF. The part of the CDR3 DNA that was read is TGCACCAGCAGCTCAGCCTACGAG.

For this clone: Coverage ceases 3 residues before the CDR3 finishes, and the germline J gene fills in the end. The genes are TRBV6-1 and TRBJ2-2; D is possibly TRBD1 (5 bases). Germline-derived CDR1 and CDR2 are MNHNS and SASEGT. This CDR3 is 16 amino acids long. The sequenced part of the CDR3 DNA is TGTGCCAGCAGTGAAGCGCAGGGTGCAACTAATGAAAAG. Protein sequence: CASSEAQGATNEK. The entire CDR3 protein reads CASSEAQGATNEKLFF.

A word on this clone: The sequence runs out 3 residues before the end of the CDR3; the remainder is reconstructed from the germline J gene. J is TRBJ1-2 and V is TRBV18, with TRBD1 identical over 10 bases. The germline gives CDR1 KGHSH, CDR2 LQKENI. The length of the CDR3 is 14 residues. The CDR3 sequence is CASSLGQGSRDYTF. The CDR3 DNA, read in part, is TGTGCCAGCTCCTTGGGACAGGGGTCTCGCGAC.

With respect to this clone: Read data end 3 residues before the CDR3 end; the end is taken from the germline J gene. The chain is built from TRBV12-3 or TRBV12-4 and TRBJ2-5; D may be TRBD2 (7 bases). This CDR3 has 15 residues. The V end was cut by 6 bases, the J end by 1 base, with 15 bases between. The CDR3 region is CASSQGGGSQETQYF. The DNA read from the CDR3 is TGTGCCAGCAGCCAAGGGGGGGGATCCCAAGAGACC.

As to this clone: The CDR3 end lies 3 residues beyond the end of the read and is filled in from the germline J gene. The chain employs TRBV2 and TRBJ2-3; D possibly corresponds to TRBD1 (6 bases). The germline V gene has CDR1 SNHLY and CDR2 FYNNEI. The CDR3 is 14 amino acids. V lost 4 bases and J 1 base, leaving 9 bases between the germline ends. This CDR3 reads CASSVGHGTDTQYF. CDR3 DNA, as far as it was read: TGTGCCAGCAGTGTGGGACATGGCACAGATACG.

Points on this clone: The DNA ends 3 residues before the CDR3 does, and the rest of the CDR3 is filled in from the germline J gene. The chain couples TRBV7-2 to TRBJ2-4; D is perhaps TRBD1 (5 bases). The CDR3 is 14 residues long. The germline V gene encodes CDR1 SGHTA and CDR2 FQGNSA. The germline V and J ends were trimmed by 5 bases and 8 bases, with 16 bases remaining between them. CDR3 protein: CASSLKLGRDIQYF. CDR3 DNA, as far as it was read: TGTGCCAGCAGCCTCAAGTTGGGGCGTGACATT.

On this clone itself: The read terminates 3 residues before the CDR3 end, so the remaining end is supplied by the germline J gene. V usage is TRBV7-9 and J usage is TRBJ2-3, with D uncertain. The V gene lost 5 bases and the J gene lost 0 bases, with 3 bases spanning the gap. The CDR3 covers 12 residues. Germline CDR1 SEHNR, CDR2 FQNEAQ (reference sequence). Incomplete CDR3 DNA: TGTGCCAGCAGCCAAAGCACAGATACG. It yields the protein CASSQSTDT. The complete CDR3 sequence is CASSQSTDTQYF.

Details on this clone: The sequence runs out 3 residues before the end of the CDR3; the remainder is reconstructed from the germline J gene. The gene calls are TRBV2 and TRBJ1-6; D unclear. With 3 bases removed from V and 5 bases from J, the gap between germline ends came to 11 bases. The CDR3 sequence is 15 residues long. Per germline, CDR1 SNHLY and CDR2 FYNNEI. The sequenced CDR3 bases are TGTGCCAGCAGTGACGGCGGCAGCGATAATTCACCC. As protein: CASSDGGSDNSP. In full, the CDR3 is CASSDGGSDNSPLHF.

Notes on this clone: The CDR3 end falls 3 residues outside the read, so it is completed with the germline J gene. The chain uses TRBV6-2 or TRBV6-3 and TRBJ1-1; TRBD1 agrees at 7 bases. From germline, CDR1 is MNHEY and CDR2 SVGEGT. CDR3 length: 14 amino acids. The part of the CDR3 DNA that was read is TGTGCCAGCAGTTACCCAGAAGACAGGGCCCAA. It translates to CASSYPEDRAQ. The full CDR3 protein reads CASSYPEDRAQAFF.

Remarks on this clone: The missing CDR3 end, 3 residues past where the read stops, is filled in from the germline J gene. The chain is built from TRBV20-1 and TRBJ2-3; the match to TRBD2 covers 8 bases. Germline CDR1 reads DFQATT; CDR2 reads SNEGSKA (reference sequence). With 6 bases clipped from V and 0 bases from J, the junction kept 8 bases outside the gene matches. The length of the CDR3 is 15 residues. The CDR3 here is CSARALAASTDTQYF. CDR3 bases read: TGCAGTGCGCGCGCACTAGCGGCAAGCACAGATACG.

Comments on this clone: The CDR3 is cut off 3 residues early in the read; its end comes from the germline J gene. This chain uses TRBV19 with TRBJ2-6; tentative D call: TRBD1 (6 bases). Germline CDR1 and CDR2: LNHDA and SQIVND (reference sequence). V was cut by 5 bases and J by 1 base, with 9 bases left in between. This CDR3 region has 15 residues. The CDR3 bases that were read are TGTGCCAGTAGTGCTAGGGGGTCTGGGGCCAACGTC. It encodes CASSARGSGANV. The whole CDR3 sequence reads CASSARGSGANVLTF.

Comments on this clone: The read ends 3 residues before the CDR3 terminus; that terminus is restored from the germline J gene. This chain links TRBV11-3 with TRBJ2-2; D remains unclear. With 5 bases removed from V and 0 bases from J, the gap between germline ends came to 7 bases. The V gene's germline CDR1 is SGHNT and CDR2 YENEEA. The CDR3 extends over 14 amino acids. This CDR3 reads CASSRASNTGELFF. CDR3 DNA (partial): TGTGCCAGCAGCAGGGCTTCGAACACCGGGGAG.

The sequenced CDR3 bases are TGCAGTGCTAGAGCTCGAGAGCCCTACGAG. It specifies CSARAREPYE. The complete CDR3 sequence is CSARAREPYEQYF. The chain couples TRBV20-1 to TRBJ2-7, with D unclear. Read data end 3 residues before the CDR3 end; the end is taken from the germline J gene. This CDR3 has 13 amino acids. Germline CDR1 is DFQATT and CDR2 is SNEGSKA (reference sequence). V was shortened by 1 base and J by 2 bases, with 9 bases between the two germline ends.

This CDR3 reads CSVLGAGSSDYTF. The sequenced CDR3 bases are TGCAGCGTTTTAGGGGCAGGGAGTAGTGAC. The chain is built from TRBV29-1 and TRBJ1-2; D may be TRBD1 (5 bases). The read halts 3 residues ahead of the CDR3 end, with the missing end drawn from the germline J gene. The CDR3 runs 13 residues. Germline CDR1 is SQVTM and CDR2 is ANQGSEA.

Points on this clone: Read sequence stops 3 residues before the CDR3 end, and the germline J gene provides the missing end. This chain connects TRBV7-2 to TRBJ2-7; D is perhaps TRBD2 (6 bases). This CDR3 is built from 15 residues. The germline V and J ends were trimmed by 3 bases and 0 bases, with 12 bases remaining between them. Germline assignment: CDR1 SGHTA and CDR2 FQGNSA. This chain's CDR3 is CASSFSSDYSYEQYF. The part of the CDR3 DNA that was read is TGTGCCAGCAGCTTTTCATCGGACTACTCCTACGAG.

With regard to this clone: The CDR3 end lies 3 residues beyond the end of the read and is filled in from the germline J gene. The rearrangement uses TRBV20-1 and TRBJ1-5, with TRBD1 matching over 8 bases. The CDR3 totals 15 residues. V dropped 2 bases and J dropped 1; count of bases not matched to a gene: 4. Germline V gene lookup returns CDR1 DFQATT and CDR2 SNEGSKA (reference sequence). This chain's CDR3 is CSARQGAVSNQPQHF. The part of the CDR3 DNA that was read is TGCAGTGCTAGACAGGGGGCTGTGAGCAATCAGCCC.